A single sample gave rise to the 32 T cell receptor beta chains below, sequenced in a study of T-cell memory formation after mild COVID-19. A single record per CDR3 protein comes from TCRdb applying MiXCR to the 5' RACE reads. This repertoire shows 45,000 to 55,000 distinct CDR3 sequences, 9.3% found once; its top ten account for approximately 10%. Sequencing was carried out using PBMCs or a T cell subset sorted from them (not recorded which). The receptors stem from an adult woman who had mild COVID-19 (a few samples of this study predate the infection). Cell type and time point are not known.

This rearrangement joins TRBV20-1 to TRBJ1-2, with D possibly being TRBD1 (5 bases). CDR3 length equals 15 residues. CDR1 and CDR2 from the germline V gene are DFQATT and SNEGSKA (reference sequence). Trimming shortened V by 1 base and J by 0 bases, and 12 bases separated the two germline ends. The CDR3 region has the DNA TGCAGTGCTAGAGCTCGGGACTTTTCTAACTATGGCTACACCTTC. Translating it yields CSARARDFSNYGYTF.

This clonotype has more than one count but fewer than ten. This chain uses TRBV20-1 with TRBJ2-7; D is unclear. The CDR3 has 12 residues. Germline V lookup: CDR1 DFQATT, CDR2 SNEGSKA (reference sequence). Between the trimmed V and J ends, which lost 3 bases and 3 bases, there was a span of 9 bases. The CDR3 loop reads CSARVSSYEQYF. Here the CDR3 DNA reads TGCAGTGCTAGGGTCTCTAGCTACGAGCAGTACTTC.

This clonotype was picked up many times. The chain links TRBV24-1 to TRBJ2-1; 12 bases fit TRBD1. This CDR3 has 16 amino acids. CDR1 KGHDR and CDR2 SFDVKD come from the germline V gene. The junction had 9 bases not matched to a gene; V was cut back by 3 bases and J by 10 bases. This chain's CDR3 is CATSDLPGQGAGEQFF. DNA of the CDR3: TGTGCCACCAGTGATCTCCCGGGACAGGGGGCTGGAGAGCAGTTCTTC.

J is TRBJ1-6 and V is TRBV6-2 or TRBV6-3, with 9 bases that match TRBD1. The CDR3 loop spans 15 amino acids. Germline CDR1 reads MNHEY; CDR2 reads SVGEGT. Losses at the gene ends were 6 bases for V and 7 bases for J; bases not matched to a gene: 7. The CDR3 nucleotides read TGTGCCAGCAGACCAACAGGGGGCGCGAATTCACCCCTCCACTTT. Translating gives CASRPTGGANSPLHF.

In this sample, this clonotype turned up a few times. The chain recombines TRBV20-1 with TRBJ1-2, with 7 bases aligning to TRBD1. V lost 6 bases and J lost 8; bases outside the gene matches: 12. Germline V CDR1 and CDR2: DFQATT, SNEGSKA (reference sequence). The CDR3 runs 13 residues. The CDR3 loop is CSAHGTVPGGYTF. In nucleotides, the CDR3 is TGCAGTGCCCACGGGACAGTCCCCGGGGGCTACACCTTC.

This clonotype occurred a few times. V gene TRBV5-1 combines with J gene TRBJ2-1, with TRBD2 matching over 13 bases. The CDR3 has 13 residues. Unmatched junction bases numbered 2, after V lost 8 bases and J lost 6 bases. In germline, CDR1 is SGHRS, CDR2 YFSETQ. The CDR3 spells CASRTSGSNEQFF. The CDR3 coding sequence is TGCGCCAGTCGGACTAGCGGGAGCAATGAGCAGTTCTTC. The full variable domain, with the rest looked up from reference TRBV5-1 and TRBJ2-1, is KAGVTQTPRYLIKTRGQQVTLSCSPISGHRSVSWYQQTPGQGLQFLFEYFSETQRNKGNFPGRFSGRQFSNSRSEMNVSTLELGDSALYLCASRTSGSNEQFFGPGTRLTVL.

This clonotype appeared a few times. This chain connects TRBV2 to TRBJ2-7, with TRBD2 identical over 8 bases. V dropped 3 bases and J dropped 3; count of bases not matched to a gene: 4. This CDR3 is 14 amino acids long. CDR1 SNHLY and CDR2 FYNNEI come from the germline V gene. CDR3 region: CASSDGRGVYEQYF. The CDR3 DNA follows: TGTGCCAGCAGTGATGGGCGGGGGGTCTACGAGCAGTACTTC.

Ten or more counts support this clonotype. The V call is TRBV3-1, the J call TRBJ2-3, with TRBD2 as a possible D gene (6 bases). This CDR3 has 16 residues. The germline CDR1 and CDR2 sequences are LGHDT and YNNKEL (reference sequence). V lost 1 base, J lost 0 bases, and 11 bases lay in between. Written as DNA, the CDR3 is TGTGCCAGCAGCCAAGTTAGTGGACTAAGCACAGATACGCAGTATTTT. Translation gives CASSQVSGLSTDTQYF.

This clonotype was found many times. The chain uses TRBV24-1 and TRBJ2-2; D remains ambiguous. Per germline, CDR1 KGHDR and CDR2 SFDVKD. The germline V and J ends were trimmed by 6 bases and 2 bases, with 6 bases remaining between them. The CDR3 extends over 13 amino acids. CDR3 coding DNA: TGTGCCACCAGTCGATTAAACACCGGGGAGCTGTTTTTT. This encodes CATSRLNTGELFF.

This chain uses TRBV20-1 with TRBJ2-7, with D maybe TRBD2 (5 bases). The CDR3 runs 15 residues. The V gene lost 6 bases and the J gene lost 0 bases, with 18 bases spanning the gap. In germline, CDR1 is DFQATT, CDR2 SNEGSKA (reference sequence). The CDR3 sequence: CSAAPLSGDSYEQYF. The CDR3 DNA follows: TGCAGTGCCGCCCCCTTGAGCGGAGACTCCTACGAGCAGTACTTC.

The chain is built from TRBV7-9 and TRBJ1-2; D remains unclear. Germline V gives CDR1 SEHNR, CDR2 FQNEAQ (reference sequence). The CDR3 runs to 18 residues. Trimming took 0 bases from V and 8 from J, leaving 25 bases between them. The CDR3 bases are TGTGCCAGCAGCTTAGCCCTCGGCCAAGGTCCCGAAAGGAAAGGCTACACCTTC. Translation: CASSLALGQGPERKGYTF.

The chain has TRBV20-1 and TRBJ1-2; 8 positions agree with TRBD1. This CDR3 comprises 15 residues. Germline lookup yields CDR1 DFQATT and CDR2 SNEGSKA (reference sequence). Trimming at V came to 1 base and at J to 5 bases, leaving 9 bases not matched to a gene. The CDR3 nucleotides are TGCAGTGCTAGAGGACCGGGACAGGTTACATATGGCTACACCTTC. Its protein product is CSARGPGQVTYGYTF.

This clonotype was seen more than once but under ten times. The chain has TRBV6-5 and TRBJ1-2, with 7 bases fitting TRBD1. In germline, CDR1 is MNHEY, CDR2 SVGAGI. The CDR3 consists of 11 residues. With V trimmed by 6 bases and J by 8 bases, 3 bases remained unmatched. The CDR3 protein is CASRTGHGYTF. Written as DNA, the CDR3 is TGTGCCAGCAGGACAGGGCACGGCTACACCTTC.

This clonotype was seen many times. The chain uses TRBV7-2 and TRBJ1-2; TRBD1 matches 7 bases. V shed 3 bases and J 4 bases; nucleotides not matched to a gene: 5. Germline loops: CDR1 SGHTA, CDR2 FQGNSA. This CDR3 contains 14 residues. The CDR3: CASSLKTGPYGYTF. The CDR3 DNA reads as TGTGCCAGCAGCTTGAAGACAGGGCCCTATGGCTACACCTTC.

The chain uses TRBV20-1 and TRBJ1-3; D is possibly TRBD1 (6 bases). The V gene's germline CDR1 is DFQATT and CDR2 SNEGSKA (reference sequence). V lost 3 bases and J lost 2, with 11 bases in between. There are 14 residues in the CDR3. The chain's CDR3 is CSARAGQTGNTIYF. The CDR3 DNA reads TGCAGTGCTAGGGCTGGACAGACTGGAAACACCATATATTTT.

In its sample, this clonotype was seen many times. The CDR3 spells CASSQDPNTGELFF. The CDR3, as DNA: TGCGCCAGCAGCCAAGACCCCAACACCGGGGAGCTGTTTTTT. The gene calls are TRBV4-3 and TRBJ2-2; D uncertain. Germline V CDR1 and CDR2: LGHNA, YSLEER. The CDR3 totals 14 residues. Trimming pared 0 bases from V and 2 bases from J, leaving 4 bases between.

This clonotype was observed a few times. The chain is built from TRBV7-2 and TRBJ2-5, with 7 bases fitting TRBD2. CDR3 length equals 14 residues. Per germline, CDR1 SGHTA and CDR2 FQGNSA. With 0 bases clipped from V and 5 bases from J, the junction kept 3 bases outside the gene matches. CDR3 DNA: TGTGCCAGCAGCTTAGCCCTTAGCGGGGAGACCCAGTACTTC. Residues: CASSLALSGETQYF.

This clonotype showed up just a few times. The rearrangement uses TRBV9 and TRBJ2-6; the match to TRBD2 covers 11 bases. The CDR3 totals 18 residues. CDR1 and CDR2 (germline): SGDLS, YYNGEE. The V and J ends lost 2 bases and 3 bases, in that order; junction bases with no gene match: 7. CDR3 loop: CASSVGSGRAFGANVLTF. In nucleotides, the CDR3 is TGTGCCAGCAGCGTCGGTAGCGGGAGGGCCTTTGGGGCCAACGTCCTGACTTTC.

Only a few counts were recorded for this clonotype. The CDR3: CASSLAGTGNTGELFF. CDR3 sequence (DNA): TGCGCCAGCAGCTTGGCGGGGACAGGGAACACCGGGGAGCTGTTTTTT. This rearrangement joins TRBV5-1 to TRBJ2-2; TRBD1 aligns across 8 bases. The CDR3 spans 16 residues. V lost 0 bases and J lost 1; bases outside the gene matches: 2. Germline lookup yields CDR1 SGHRS and CDR2 YFSETQ.

The table lists this clonotype with many counts. The chain couples TRBV20-1 to TRBJ2-4; a weak D match, TRBD1 (5 bases). From germline, CDR1 is DFQATT and CDR2 SNEGSKA (reference sequence). The CDR3 loop spans 17 amino acids. V was pared by 0 bases and J by 6 bases, with 21 bases between. The CDR3 sequence: CSARDIDRRTWGNIQYF. Written as DNA, the CDR3 is TGCAGTGCTAGAGATATCGACAGACGGACCTGGGGAAACATTCAGTACTTC.

V and J are TRBV10-1 and TRBJ2-5; perhaps TRBD1 as D (5 bases). The CDR3 runs to 12 residues. Between the trimmed V and J ends, which lost 6 bases and 3 bases, there was a span of 8 bases. Per the germline V gene, CDR1 is WNHNN and CDR2 is SYGVQD (reference sequence). The CDR3 here is CASSDREETQYF. CDR3 sequence (DNA): TGCGCCAGCAGCGACAGAGAAGAGACCCAGTACTTC.

This clonotype was observed many times. The gene calls are TRBV3-1 and TRBJ2-1, with TRBD2 matching over 7 bases. The CDR3 is 16 amino acids. Germline V gene lookup returns CDR1 LGHDT and CDR2 YNNKEL (reference sequence). Trimming took 1 base from V and 4 from J; bases not matched to a gene: 7. Written as DNA, the CDR3 is TGTGCCAGCAGCCAAGTGGAGCGGGGATATTACAATGAGCAGTTCTTC. Protein product: CASSQVERGYYNEQFF.

This clonotype has at least ten counts. CDR3 DNA sequence: TGTGCCAGCAGCTTCTTGGGGGCTCCTAATGAAAAACTGTTTTTT. As protein: CASSFLGAPNEKLFF. This chain joins TRBV7-6 and TRBJ1-4; D is perhaps TRBD1 (6 bases). CDR1 and CDR2 from the germline V gene are SGHVS and FNYEAQ. This CDR3 spans 15 amino acids. V lost 3 bases to trimming and J lost 3 bases, with 11 bases between them.

The V gene is TRBV19, the J gene TRBJ1-3; D is undetermined. V was cut by 5 bases and J by 4 bases, with 12 bases left in between. From germline, CDR1 is LNHDA and CDR2 SQIVND (reference sequence). CDR3 length: 14 residues. The CDR3 coding sequence is TGTGCCAGTAGTCTTGGGCGGTTCGGAAACACCATATATTTT. Protein sequence: CASSLGRFGNTIYF.

This clonotype was observed at least ten times. The chain is built from TRBV12-3 or TRBV12-4 and TRBJ2-4, with TRBD1 matching over 9 bases. The CDR3 spans 14 residues. Losses at the gene ends were 5 bases for V and 7 bases for J; bases not matched to a gene: 6. CDR3 region: CASSPRTGENIQYF. In DNA, the CDR3 is TGTGCCAGCAGTCCCCGGACAGGGGAGAACATTCAGTACTTC.

The chain combines TRBV7-9 with TRBJ1-2, with 7 positions matching TRBD1. The germline V gene encodes CDR1 SEHNR and CDR2 FQNEAQ (reference sequence). Losses at the gene ends were 5 bases for V and 5 bases for J; bases not matched to a gene: 2. CDR3 size: 12 residues. The CDR3 coding sequence is TGTGCCAGCAGCCAGGGGGATTATGGCTACACCTTC. Protein sequence: CASSQGDYGYTF. The entire variable domain, with the rest obtained from reference TRBV7-9 and TRBJ1-2, is as follows: DTGVSQNPRHKITKRGQNVTFRCDPISEHNRLYWYRQTLGQGPEFLTYFQNEAQLEKSRLLSDRFSAERPKGSFSTLEIQRTEQGDSAMYLCASSQGDYGYTFGSGTRLTVV.

This clonotype showed up just a few times. This sequence joins TRBV7-9 and TRBJ2-7, with TRBD2 matching 11 bases. This CDR3 spans 15 amino acids. The ends lost 5 bases at V and 3 bases at J; junction bases unmatched: 6. Germline CDR1 and CDR2: SEHNR and FQNEAQ (reference sequence). CDR3 nucleotide sequence: TGTGCCAGCAGCCCTACTAGCGGGAGAATCTACGAGCAGTACTTC. Translation: CASSPTSGRIYEQYF.

This clonotype was observed a handful of times. The chain recombines TRBV12-3 or TRBV12-4 with TRBJ2-2; TRBD1 matches 7 bases. The CDR3 runs to 15 residues. The V gene end was trimmed by 8 bases and the J gene end by 2 bases; junction bases not matched to a gene: 8. The CDR3 sequence: CASGSNRGNTGELFF. CDR3 DNA sequence: TGTGCCAGCGGATCCAACAGGGGAAACACCGGGGAGCTGTTTTTT.

This clonotype was detected many times. The rearrangement links TRBV4-2 to TRBJ2-7; D uncertain. Germline V gene lookup returns CDR1 LGHNA and CDR2 YNFKEQ. The CDR3 sequence is 15 residues long. V was shortened by 0 bases and J by 0 bases, with 9 bases between the two germline ends. The CDR3 reads CASSQEGSNSYEQYF. CDR3 sequence (DNA): TGTGCCAGCAGCCAAGAGGGGTCGAACTCCTACGAGCAGTACTTC.

This clonotype was seen many times. The chain carries TRBV29-1 and TRBJ2-5; possible D gene TRBD1, 5 bases. Germline-derived CDR1 and CDR2 are SQVTM and ANQGSEA. Trimming stripped 7 bases from V and 1 base from J, with 10 bases between. The CDR3 contains 12 residues. CDR3 bases: TGCAGCGCCCTTGGGGCCCAAGAGACCCAGTACTTC. Translation gives CSALGAQETQYF.

This rearrangement joins TRBV27 to TRBJ2-1; TRBD2 might be the D (6 bases). CDR3 length equals 16 residues. The germline V gene encodes CDR1 MNHEY and CDR2 SMNVEV (reference sequence). Trimming cost V 4 bases and J 6 bases, with 19 bases left between them. The CDR3 region is CASSYPGRDFINEQFF. In DNA form, the CDR3 reads TGTGCCAGCAGTTACCCCGGGCGGGACTTTATCAATGAGCAGTTCTTC.

The table lists this clonotype with many counts. V and J are TRBV6-6 and TRBJ2-3; weak D call: TRBD1 (5 bases). Germline V gene data show CDR1 as MNHNY and CDR2 as SVGAGI (reference sequence). The CDR3 spans 15 residues. V was cut by 2 bases and J by 4 bases, with 13 bases left in between. CDR3 DNA: TGTGCCAGCAGTTACAGACAGCTAAGGGCAGATACGCAGTATTTT. Translating it yields CASSYRQLRADTQYF.